This TCR beta chain was recovered during a study of blood T cells in healthy people across ages. General observations from the study: Relative to aged donors, long-lived donors carried more naive CD4+ cells and displayed higher diversity. The recorded TCR beta diversity per million T cells decreased in a roughly linear manner with age. What prevented conclusive comparison of naive and antigen-experienced cells was that PBMCs were unsorted.

It was with a sample-barcoded 5' primer and a J-beta primer mix that a second PCR of about 6 to 11 cycles was run. TCRdb used MiXCR to reprocess the 5' RACE reads, holding one entry per CDR3 protein. The sample has 1.5 million or so distinct CDR3 sequences, 40% to 50% seen once; the top ten hold 7% to 9.5%. Concerning this clonotype itself: The antigen is unknown.

Peripheral blood from each donor was collected in a volume of about 10 milliliters. Per germline, CDR1 SGHRS and CDR2 YFSETQ. This CDR3 has 17 amino acids. V dropped 4 bases and J dropped 1 base, with 20 bases sitting between them. This chain connects TRBV5-1 to TRBJ1-2, with a tentative D call TRBD1 (6 bases). Sequenced sample: blood. The TCR was taken from a woman between 18 and 30 years old in good health. CDR3: CASSPRQVALFNYGYTF. The CDR3 DNA is TGCGCCAGCAGCCCGCGACAGGTGGCCCTTTTTAACTATGGCTACACCTTC.